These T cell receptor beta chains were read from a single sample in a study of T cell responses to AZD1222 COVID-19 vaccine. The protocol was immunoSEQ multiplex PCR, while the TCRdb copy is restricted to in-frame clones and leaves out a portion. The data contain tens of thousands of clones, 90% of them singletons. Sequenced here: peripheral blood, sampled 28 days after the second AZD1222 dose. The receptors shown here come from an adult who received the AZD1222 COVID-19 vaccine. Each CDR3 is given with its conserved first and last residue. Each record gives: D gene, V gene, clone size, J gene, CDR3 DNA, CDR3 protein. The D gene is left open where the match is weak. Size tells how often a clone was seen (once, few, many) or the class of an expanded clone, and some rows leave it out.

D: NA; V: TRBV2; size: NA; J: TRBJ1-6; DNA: TGTGCCGGGGGGCGCGATAATTCACCCCTCCACTTT; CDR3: CAGGRDNSPLHF
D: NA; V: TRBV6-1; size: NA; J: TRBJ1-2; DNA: TGTGCCAGCAGTGAAGGGGCCCCAGGTGACTATGGCTACACCTTC; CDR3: CASSEGAPGDYGYTF
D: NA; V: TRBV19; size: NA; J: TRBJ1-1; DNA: TGTGCCAGTAGTATATCCCTGACTCGGGACACTGAAGCTTTCTTT; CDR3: CASSISLTRDTEAFF
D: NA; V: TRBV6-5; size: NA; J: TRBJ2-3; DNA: TGTGCCAGCAGTCAGGGGGGGGCCCGAGTATATACGCAGTATTTT; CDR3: CASSQGGARVYTQYF
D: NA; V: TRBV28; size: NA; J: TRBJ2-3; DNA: TGTGCCAGCAGTCCCAGGGGCAGGAGGGGAGATACGCAGTATTTT; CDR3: CASSPRGRRGDTQYF
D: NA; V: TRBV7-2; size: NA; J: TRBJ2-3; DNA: TGTGCCAGCAGCTTAACCGTACTTCACACAGATACGCAGTATTTT; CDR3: CASSLTVLHTDTQYF
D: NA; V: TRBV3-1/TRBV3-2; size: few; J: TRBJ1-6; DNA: TGTGCCAGCAGCCAGGCAGGGTTGGATTCACCCCTCCACTTT; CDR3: CASSQAGLDSPLHF
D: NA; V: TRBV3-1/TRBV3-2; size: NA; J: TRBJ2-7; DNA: TGTGCCAGCAGCCATGGGGGGGACACCTACGAGCAGTACTTC; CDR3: CASSHGGDTYEQYF
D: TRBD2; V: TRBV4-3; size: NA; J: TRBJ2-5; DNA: TGCGCCAGCAGCCAAGGTGGACTAGCGGGTGAGACCCAGTACTTC; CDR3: CASSQGGLAGETQYF
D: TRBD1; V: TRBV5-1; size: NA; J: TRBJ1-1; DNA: TGCGCCAGCAGCTCTAGGGGGACAGGGCTTCGAACGAACACTGAAGCTTTCTTT; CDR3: CASSSRGTGLRTNTEAFF
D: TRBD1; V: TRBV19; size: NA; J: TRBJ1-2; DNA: TGTGCCAGTAGTATGGACAGGGTTGATGGCTACACCTTC; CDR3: CASSMDRVDGYTF
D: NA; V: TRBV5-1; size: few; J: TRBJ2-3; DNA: TGCGCCAGCAGCTTGGCCAGGGTTGAGGATACGCAGTATTTT; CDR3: CASSLARVEDTQYF
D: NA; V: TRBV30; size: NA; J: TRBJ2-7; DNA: TGTGCCTGGAGTGAGGGGTATGGAGACGAGCAGTACTTC; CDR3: CAWSEGYGDEQYF
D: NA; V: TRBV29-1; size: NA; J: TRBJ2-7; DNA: TGCAGCGTTGTACATCAGGTATCCTACGAGCAGTACTTC; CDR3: CSVVHQVSYEQYF
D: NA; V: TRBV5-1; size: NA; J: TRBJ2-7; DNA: TGCGCCAGCAGCTTAACGGCAGGGCCCTACGAGCAGTACTTC; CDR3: CASSLTAGPYEQYF
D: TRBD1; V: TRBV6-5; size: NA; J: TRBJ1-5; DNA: TGTGCCAGCAGTTCGGGACAGGGGTTTCAGCCCCAGCATTTT; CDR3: CASSSGQGFQPQHF
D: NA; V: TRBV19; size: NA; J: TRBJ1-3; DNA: TGTGCCAGTACCGTGGATGGGGTGCGAGGAAACACCATATATTTT; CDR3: CASTVDGVRGNTIYF
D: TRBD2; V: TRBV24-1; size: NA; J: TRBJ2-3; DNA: TGTGCCACCAGTGAGAGAGCGGGGCGCCCCACAGATACGCAGTATTTT; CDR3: CATSERAGRPTDTQYF
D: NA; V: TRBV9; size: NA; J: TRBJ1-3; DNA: TGTGCCAGCAGCGTTCGACAGAACGCTTTCTCTGGAAACACCATATATTTT; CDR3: CASSVRQNAFSGNTIYF
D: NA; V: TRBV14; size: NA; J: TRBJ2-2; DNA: TGTGCCAGCCACCACGGGGAGCTGTTTTTT; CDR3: CASHHGELFF
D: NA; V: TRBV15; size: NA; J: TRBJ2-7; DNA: TGTGCCACCAGCAGGGACCCGGGGCCCTACGAGCAGTACTTC; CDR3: CATSRDPGPYEQYF
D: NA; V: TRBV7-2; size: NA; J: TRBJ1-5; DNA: TGTGCCAGCAGCTTAAAAGGGATAGGTCAGCCCCAGCATTTT; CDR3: CASSLKGIGQPQHF
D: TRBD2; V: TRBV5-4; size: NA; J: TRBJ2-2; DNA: TGTGCCAGCAGCCTTGGACTAGCGGGACGGGCCGGGGAGCTGTTTTTT; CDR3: CASSLGLAGRAGELFF
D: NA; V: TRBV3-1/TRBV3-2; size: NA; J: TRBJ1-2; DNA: TGTGCCAGCAGCCAACAGCAATTGGGGGCTTATGGCTACACCTTC; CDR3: CASSQQQLGAYGYTF
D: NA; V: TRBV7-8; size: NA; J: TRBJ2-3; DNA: TGTGCCAGCAGCCCAGGGCGAGCCACAGATACGCAGTATTTT; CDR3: CASSPGRATDTQYF
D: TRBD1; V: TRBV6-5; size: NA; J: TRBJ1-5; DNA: TGTGCCAGTTCACAGGGGGATCAGCCCCAGCATTTT; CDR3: CASSQGDQPQHF